Presented here are 13 T cell receptor beta chains from one specimen sequenced in a study of early T cells in non-severe SARS-CoV-2 infection. MiXCR, run by TCRdb on the 5' RACE reads, gives a single entry per CDR3 protein. The sample holds approximately 81,000 distinct CDR3 sequences, roughly 13% seen once. Sequencing used whole blood. The receptor set was obtained from an adult who was a healthcare worker with PCR-confirmed SARS-CoV-2 infection or an uninfected control (not recorded which).

This clonotype has more than one count but fewer than ten. V gene TRBV20-1 combines with J gene TRBJ2-1; perhaps TRBD1 as D (5 bases). The CDR3 loop spans 15 amino acids. Trimming removed 6 bases from V and 4 bases from J, with 19 bases in between. CDR1 is DFQATT, CDR2 SNEGSKA, per germline (reference sequence). This CDR3 reads CSAATDQSSYNEQFF. Written as DNA, the CDR3 is TGCAGTGCCGCGACAGACCAATCGTCGTACAATGAGCAGTTCTTC.

This clonotype was counted many times. This chain uses TRBV27 with TRBJ1-2, with a possible D match to TRBD1 (5 bases). There are 10 residues in the CDR3. Looked up from germline, CDR1 is MNHEY and CDR2 is SMNVEV (reference sequence). In DNA, the CDR3 is TGTGCTCGCGGGCAGGGACGCTACACCTTC. Encoded protein: CARGQGRYTF.

This clonotype was detected ten times or more. The chain has TRBV9 and TRBJ1-4; D unresolved. Germline V gives CDR1 SGDLS, CDR2 YYNGEE. With 2 bases removed from V and 0 bases from J, the gap between germline ends came to 5 bases. This CDR3 has 14 residues. This CDR3 reads CASSVVSTNEKLFF. The CDR3 bases are TGTGCCAGCAGCGTGGTATCAACTAATGAAAAACTGTTTTTT.

A remark on this clonotype: The CDR3 carries no conserved terminal phenylalanine or tryptophan, so it likely arises from a read error. This CDR3 reads CSARTLGGRADEQFI. Here the CDR3 DNA reads TGCAGTGCTAGAACCCTTGGCGGGAGGGCCGATGAGCAGTTCATC. The V call is TRBV20-1, the J call TRBJ2-1, with 9 positions matching TRBD2. Losses at the gene ends were 2 bases for V and 8 bases for J; bases not matched to a gene: 10. This CDR3 spans 15 amino acids. Per germline, CDR1 DFQATT and CDR2 SNEGSKA (reference sequence).

The chain joins TRBV20-1 to TRBJ2-3, with 8 bases fitting TRBD2. The germline V gene encodes CDR1 DFQATT and CDR2 SNEGSKA (reference sequence). J gave up 3 bases and V 3 bases, and 11 bases lay outside the gene matches. This CDR3 comprises 16 residues. The CDR3 DNA reads as TGCAGTGCTAGGGAGCACCGGGGGGGCCAGACAGATACGCAGTATTTT. As protein: CSAREHRGGQTDTQYF.

This clonotype was recorded many times. V and J are TRBV2 and TRBJ1-1; D remains unclear. Germline V lookup: CDR1 SNHLY, CDR2 FYNNEI. V lost 5 bases and J 3 bases, leaving 13 bases between the germline ends. This CDR3 is 14 amino acids long. In nucleotides, the CDR3 is TGTGCCAGCAGTCCTCTGGGGTTACACACTGAAGCTTTCTTT. This codes for CASSPLGLHTEAFF.

This clonotype was counted many times. V is TRBV5-1 and J is TRBJ1-2, with D maybe TRBD1 (5 bases). The length of the CDR3 is 14 residues. With 4 bases removed from V and 1 base from J, the gap between germline ends came to 11 bases. Germline CDR1 and CDR2: SGHRS and YFSETQ. CDR3 sequence: CASSPGTGNYGYTF. CDR3 DNA sequence: TGCGCCAGCAGCCCGGGGACGGGTAACTATGGCTACACCTTC.

This clonotype showed up just a few times. The J gene is TRBJ2-3, the V gene TRBV5-4, with 9 bases matching TRBD1. Germline assignment: CDR1 SGHNT and CDR2 YYREEE (reference sequence). This CDR3 comprises 13 residues. V shed 5 bases, J shed 5 bases, and the junction held 3 bases outside the gene matches. The CDR3 loop is CASRGQGRDTQYF. In DNA, the CDR3 is TGTGCCAGCAGGGGACAGGGTCGAGATACGCAGTATTTT.

V and J are TRBV29-1 and TRBJ2-5; D might be TRBD2 (6 bases). V lost 6 bases and J lost 4, with 18 bases in between. The CDR3 contains 14 residues. In germline, CDR1 is SQVTM, CDR2 ANQGSEA. Here the CDR3 reads CSVGLTSNGETQYF. The CDR3 DNA follows: TGCAGCGTCGGGTTGACTAGTAATGGAGAGACCCAGTACTTC.

This clonotype was recorded a few times. The chain combines TRBV12-5 with TRBJ1-1; weak D call: TRBD1 (6 bases). Germline V gene sequence: CDR1 LGHNT, CDR2 FRNRAP. The CDR3 loop spans 15 amino acids. With 5 bases removed from V and 0 bases from J, the gap between germline ends came to 13 bases. The CDR3 DNA follows: TGTGCTAGTGGTCTACACAGGGTTCTGAACACTGAAGCTTTCTTT. It is translated as CASGLHRVLNTEAFF.

This clonotype was counted between two and nine times. The chain couples TRBV27 to TRBJ2-2; 7 positions match TRBD1. There are 16 residues in the CDR3. Germline assignment: CDR1 MNHEY and CDR2 SMNVEV (reference sequence). V lost 1 base to trimming and J lost 4 bases; unmatched junction nucleotides: 6. The CDR3 loop reads CASSLWTGRGTGELFF. The CDR3 region has the DNA TGTGCCAGCAGTTTATGGACAGGCAGGGGCACCGGGGAGCTGTTTTTT.

This clonotype was seen at least ten times. The J gene is TRBJ2-5, the V gene TRBV5-4; D gene ambiguous. This CDR3 is built from 14 residues. The ends were cut back, 1 base at V and 4 bases at J, with 11 bases in the middle. Germline lookup yields CDR1 SGHNT and CDR2 YYREEE (reference sequence). In nucleotides, the CDR3 is TGTGCCAGCAGCTTGCGTGAACGCTCAGAGACCCAGTACTTC. Amino acid sequence: CASSLRERSETQYF.

The chain employs TRBV5-5 and TRBJ1-4, with D hard to call. This CDR3 region has 14 residues. CDR1 and CDR2 from the germline V gene are SGHKS and YYEKEE (reference sequence). Trimming pared 0 bases from V and 4 bases from J, leaving 7 bases between. CDR3 coding DNA: TGTGCCAGCAGCTTGGAATGGGATAATGAAAAACTGTTTTTT. It codes for CASSLEWDNEKLFF.